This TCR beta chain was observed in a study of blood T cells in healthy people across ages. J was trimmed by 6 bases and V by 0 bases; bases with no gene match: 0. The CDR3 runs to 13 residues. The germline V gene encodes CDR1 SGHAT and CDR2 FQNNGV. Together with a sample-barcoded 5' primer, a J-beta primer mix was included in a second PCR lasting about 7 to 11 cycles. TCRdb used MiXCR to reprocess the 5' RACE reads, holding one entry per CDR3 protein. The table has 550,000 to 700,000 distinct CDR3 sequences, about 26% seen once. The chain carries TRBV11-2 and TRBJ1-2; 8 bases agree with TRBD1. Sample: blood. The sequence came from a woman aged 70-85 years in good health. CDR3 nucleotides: TGTGCCAGCAGCTTAGACAGGGGGCATGGCTACACCTTC. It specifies CASSLDRGHGYTF.